A selection of T cell receptor beta chains follows, all from one sample in a study of blood T cell repertoires in COVID-19. Generated by immunoSEQ multiplex PCR, the TCRdb table keeps only in-frame clones and is missing some. This table holds about 150,000 clones, around 90% found once. Sequences were obtained from peripheral blood. The source of these receptors is a man between 60 and 70 years old with acute or convalescent COVID-19. Both conserved end residues are part of each CDR3. The D gene is left open where the match is weak. Clone size is given for some rows only: seen once, a few or many times, or a class if the clone is expanded.

V: TRBV24-1; J: TRBJ2-3; size: -; D: TRBD1; CDR3: CATSDPGQGADTQYF; DNA: TGTGCCACCAGTGACCCCGGACAGGGGGCGGATACGCAGTATTTT
V: TRBV4-2; J: TRBJ2-5; size: -; D: -; CDR3: CASSLSQGGETQYF; DNA: TGTGCCAGCAGCCTCTCGCAGGGGGGAGAGACCCAGTACTTC
V: TRBV6-5; J: TRBJ1-5; size: -; D: -; CDR3: CASSYRQGNQPQHF; DNA: TGTGCCAGCAGTTACCGGCAGGGTAATCAGCCCCAGCATTTT
V: TRBV15; J: TRBJ1-4; size: -; D: -; CDR3: CATSRVRNEKLFF; DNA: TGTGCCACCAGCAGAGTCCGTAATGAAAAACTGTTTTTT
V: TRBV4-2; J: TRBJ1-3; size: -; D: -; CDR3: CASSQDPSPGNTIYF; DNA: TGTGCCAGCAGCCAAGATCCTAGTCCTGGAAACACCATATATTTT
V: TRBV24-1; J: TRBJ1-1; size: -; D: TRBD1; CDR3: CATSRTGGVNTEAFF; DNA: TGTGCCACCAGTCGTACAGGGGGCGTGAACACTGAAGCTTTCTTT
V: TRBV30; J: TRBJ1-4; size: -; D: TRBD1; CDR3: CAWRPGQGDSNEKLFF; DNA: TGTGCCTGGAGGCCGGGACAGGGGGATTCTAATGAAAAACTGTTTTTT
V: TRBV9; J: TRBJ1-6; size: -; D: -; CDR3: CASSVDGDRNSPLHF; DNA: TGTGCCAGCAGCGTAGACGGGGATCGGAATTCACCCCTCCACTTT
V: TRBV5-1; J: TRBJ1-4; size: -; D: -; CDR3: CASSFGGSATNEKLFF; DNA: TGCGCCAGCAGCTTTGGGGGGTCTGCAACTAATGAAAAACTGTTTTTT
V: TRBV3-1/TRBV3-2; J: TRBJ1-2; size: -; D: TRBD1; CDR3: CASSPYRGSYTF; DNA: TGTGCCAGCAGCCCGTACAGGGGAAGCTACACCTTC
V: TRBV19; J: TRBJ2-1; size: -; D: TRBD1; CDR3: CASSIDRDTSYNEQFF; DNA: TGTGCCAGTAGTATTGACAGGGATACGAGTTACAATGAGCAGTTCTTC
V: TRBV7-9; J: TRBJ2-1; size: -; D: TRBD1; CDR3: CASSSRQGPNEQFF; DNA: TGTGCCAGCAGCTCACGACAGGGCCCCAATGAGCAGTTCTTC
V: TRBV15; J: TRBJ1-3; size: -; D: TRBD1; CDR3: CATSVRQGAKSGNTIYF; DNA: TGTGCCACCAGCGTACGACAGGGGGCGAAATCTGGAAACACCATATATTTT
V: TRBV24-1; J: TRBJ2-2; size: -; D: TRBD2; CDR3: CATSETGTDLGLAITGELFF; DNA: TGTGCCACCAGTGAAACCGGGACAGACCTAGGACTAGCGATCACCGGGGAGCTGTTTTTT
V: TRBV4-1; J: TRBJ2-2; size: -; D: TRBD2; CDR3: CASSQAGGGLAGIRTGELFF; DNA: TGCGCCAGCAGCCAAGCCGGGGGTGGACTAGCGGGAATCCGCACCGGGGAGCTGTTTTTT
V: TRBV2; J: TRBJ1-2; size: -; D: -; CDR3: CASSELNRDISEYGYTF; DNA: TGTGCCAGCAGTGAACTTAACCGGGACATCTCGGAATATGGCTACACCTTC
V: TRBV4-1; J: TRBJ1-2; size: -; D: TRBD1; CDR3: CASSQTGGVYGYTF; DNA: TGCGCCAGCAGCCAGACAGGGGGCGTCTATGGCTACACCTTC
V: TRBV2; J: TRBJ1-6; size: once; D: -; CDR3: CASSELGGSYNSPLHF; DNA: TGTGCCAGCAGTGAACTGGGCGGGTCCTATAATTCACCCCTCCACTTT
V: TRBV7-8; J: TRBJ1-3; size: -; D: TRBD1; CDR3: CASSPGQANGNTIYF; DNA: TGTGCCAGCAGCCCCGGACAGGCTAACGGAAACACCATATATTTT
V: TRBV18; J: TRBJ1-2; size: -; D: TRBD1; CDR3: CASSPRSRGQDYGYTF; DNA: TGTGCCAGCTCACCACGGTCCAGGGGGCAGGACTATGGCTACACCTTC
V: TRBV6-6; J: TRBJ1-2; size: -; D: -; CDR3: CASSYPQGNYGYTF; DNA: TGTGCCAGCAGTTACCCGCAGGGTAACTATGGCTACACCTTC
V: TRBV6-5; J: TRBJ2-7; size: -; D: -; CDR3: CASSKLYEQYF; DNA: TGTGCCAGCAGTAAGCTCTACGAGCAGTACTTC